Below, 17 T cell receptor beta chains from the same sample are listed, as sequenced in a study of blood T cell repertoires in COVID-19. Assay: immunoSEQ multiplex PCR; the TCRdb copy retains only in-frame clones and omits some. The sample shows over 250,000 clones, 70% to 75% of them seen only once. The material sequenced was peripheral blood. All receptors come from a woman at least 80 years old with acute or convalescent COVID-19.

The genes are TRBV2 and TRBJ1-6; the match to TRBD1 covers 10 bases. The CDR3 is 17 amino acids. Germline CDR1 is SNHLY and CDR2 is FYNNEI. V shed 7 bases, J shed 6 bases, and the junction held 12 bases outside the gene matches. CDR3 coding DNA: TGTGCCAGCACCCTCTTAGTGACAGGGGGCTCTAATTCACCCCTCCACTTT. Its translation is CASTLLVTGGSNSPLHF.

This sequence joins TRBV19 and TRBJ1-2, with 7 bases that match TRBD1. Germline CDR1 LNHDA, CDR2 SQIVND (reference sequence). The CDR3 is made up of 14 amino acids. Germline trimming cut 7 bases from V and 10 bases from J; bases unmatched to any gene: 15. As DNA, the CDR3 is TGTGCCAGTATCGGGGGAGAGACAGGGCCCCTCTACACCTTC. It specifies CASIGGETGPLYTF. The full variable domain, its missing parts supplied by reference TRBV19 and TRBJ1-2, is DGGITQSPKYLFRKEGQNVTLSCEQNLNHDAMYWYRQDPGQGLRLIYYSQIVNDFQKGDIAEGYSVSREKKESFPLTVTSAQKNPTAFYLCASIGGETGPLYTFGSGTRLTVV.

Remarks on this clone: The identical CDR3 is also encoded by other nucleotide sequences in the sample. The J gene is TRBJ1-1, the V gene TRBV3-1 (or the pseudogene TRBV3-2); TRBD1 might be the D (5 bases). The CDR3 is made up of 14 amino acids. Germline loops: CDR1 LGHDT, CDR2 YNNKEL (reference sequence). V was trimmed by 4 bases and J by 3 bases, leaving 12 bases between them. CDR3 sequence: CASSRRGGDTEAFF. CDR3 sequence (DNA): TGTGCCAGCAGCCGGCGGGGGGGTGACACTGAAGCTTTCTTT.

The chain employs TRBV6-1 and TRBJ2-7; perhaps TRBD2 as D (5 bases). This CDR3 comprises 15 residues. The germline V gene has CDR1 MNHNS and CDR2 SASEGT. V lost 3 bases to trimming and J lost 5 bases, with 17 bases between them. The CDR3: CASSENPGIPNEQYF. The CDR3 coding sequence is TGTGCCAGCAGTGAGAACCCCGGGATACCCAACGAGCAGTACTTC.

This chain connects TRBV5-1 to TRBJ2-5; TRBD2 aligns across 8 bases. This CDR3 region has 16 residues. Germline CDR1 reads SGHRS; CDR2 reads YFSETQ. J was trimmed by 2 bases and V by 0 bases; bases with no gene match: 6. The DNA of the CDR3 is TGCGCCAGCAGCTTGGGAGGCGGGGGGTCACAAGAGACCCAGTACTTC. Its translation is CASSLGGGGSQETQYF.

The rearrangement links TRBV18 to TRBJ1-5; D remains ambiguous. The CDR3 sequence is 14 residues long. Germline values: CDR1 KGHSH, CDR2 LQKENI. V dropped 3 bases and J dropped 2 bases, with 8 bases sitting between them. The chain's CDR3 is CASSPIGGNQPQHF. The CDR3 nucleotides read TGTGCCAGCTCACCCATCGGGGGCAATCAGCCCCAGCATTTT.

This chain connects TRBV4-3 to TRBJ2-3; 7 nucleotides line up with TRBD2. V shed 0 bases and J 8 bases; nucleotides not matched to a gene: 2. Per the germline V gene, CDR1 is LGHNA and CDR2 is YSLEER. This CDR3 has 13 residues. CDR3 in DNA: TGCGCCAGCAGCCAAGATTGGGGGGGTACGCAGTATTTT. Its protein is CASSQDWGGTQYF.

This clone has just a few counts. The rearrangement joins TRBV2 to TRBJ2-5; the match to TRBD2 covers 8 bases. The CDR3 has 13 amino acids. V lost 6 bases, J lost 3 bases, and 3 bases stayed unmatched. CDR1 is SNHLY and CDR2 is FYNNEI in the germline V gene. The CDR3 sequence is CASRNSGKETQYF. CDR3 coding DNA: TGTGCCAGCAGAAATAGCGGGAAAGAGACCCAGTACTTC.

CDR3 amino acids: CASSTNTGGTEAFF. DNA of the CDR3: TGCGCCAGCAGCACGAATACAGGGGGCACTGAAGCTTTCTTT. The J gene is TRBJ1-1, the V gene TRBV5-1; TRBD1 agrees at 8 bases. This CDR3 is built from 14 residues. Germline trimming cut 4 bases from V and 4 bases from J; bases unmatched to any gene: 6. The V gene's germline CDR1 is SGHRS and CDR2 YFSETQ.

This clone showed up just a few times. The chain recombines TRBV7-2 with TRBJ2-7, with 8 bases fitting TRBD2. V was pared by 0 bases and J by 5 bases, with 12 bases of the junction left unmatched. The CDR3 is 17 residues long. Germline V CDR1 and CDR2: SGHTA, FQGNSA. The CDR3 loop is CASSLAIQRGPRDEQYF. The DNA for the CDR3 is TGTGCCAGCAGCTTAGCGATCCAGCGGGGGCCCCGGGACGAGCAGTACTTC.

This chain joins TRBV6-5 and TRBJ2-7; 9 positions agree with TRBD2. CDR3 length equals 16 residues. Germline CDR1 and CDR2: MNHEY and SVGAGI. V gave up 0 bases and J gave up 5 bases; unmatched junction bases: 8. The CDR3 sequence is CASSYSMAGGGNEQYF. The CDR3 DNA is TGTGCCAGCAGTTACTCGATGGCGGGGGGGGGAAACGAGCAGTACTTC.

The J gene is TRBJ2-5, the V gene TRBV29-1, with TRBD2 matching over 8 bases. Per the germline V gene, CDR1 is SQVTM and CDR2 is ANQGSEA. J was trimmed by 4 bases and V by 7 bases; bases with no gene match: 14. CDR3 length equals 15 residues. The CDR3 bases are TGCAGCGCCGAGAGGCGGGGGGCTGCGAGAGAGACCCAGTACTTC. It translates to CSAERRGAARETQYF.

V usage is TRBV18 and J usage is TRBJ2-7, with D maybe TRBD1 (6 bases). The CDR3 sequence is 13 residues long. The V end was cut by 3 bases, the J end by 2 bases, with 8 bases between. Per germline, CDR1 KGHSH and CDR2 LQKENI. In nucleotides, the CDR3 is TGTGCCAGCTCACCGCAGGGGACCTACGAGCAGTACTTC. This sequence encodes CASSPQGTYEQYF.

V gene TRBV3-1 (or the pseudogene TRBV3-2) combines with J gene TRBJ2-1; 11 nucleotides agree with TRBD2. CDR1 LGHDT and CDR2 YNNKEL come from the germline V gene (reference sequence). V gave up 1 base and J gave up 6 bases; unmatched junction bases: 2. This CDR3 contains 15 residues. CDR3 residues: CASSQGLAGINEQFF. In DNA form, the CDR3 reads TGTGCCAGCAGCCAAGGACTAGCGGGAATCAATGAGCAGTTCTTC.

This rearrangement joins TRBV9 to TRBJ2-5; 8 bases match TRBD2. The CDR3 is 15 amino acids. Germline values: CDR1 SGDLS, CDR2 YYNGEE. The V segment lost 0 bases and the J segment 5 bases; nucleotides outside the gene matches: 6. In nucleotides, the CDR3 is TGTGCCAGCAGCGTAGCGGGGGGGGTCGGGGAGACCCAGTACTTC. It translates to CASSVAGGVGETQYF.

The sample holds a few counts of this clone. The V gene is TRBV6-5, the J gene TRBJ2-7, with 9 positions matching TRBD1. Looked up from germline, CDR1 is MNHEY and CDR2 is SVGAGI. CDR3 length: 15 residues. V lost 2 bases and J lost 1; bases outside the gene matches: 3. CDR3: CASSYVQGASYEQYF. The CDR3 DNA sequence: TGTGCCAGCAGTTACGTACAGGGGGCTTCCTACGAGCAGTACTTC.

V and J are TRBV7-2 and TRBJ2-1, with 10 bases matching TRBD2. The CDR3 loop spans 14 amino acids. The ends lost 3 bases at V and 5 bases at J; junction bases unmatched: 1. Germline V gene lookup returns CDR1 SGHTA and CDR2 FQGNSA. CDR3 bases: TGTGCCAGCAGCTTGAGCGGGGGGGACAATGAGCAGTTCTTC. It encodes CASSLSGGDNEQFF. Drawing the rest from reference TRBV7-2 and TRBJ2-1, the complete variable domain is GAGVSQSPSNKVTEKGKDVELRCDPISGHTALYWYRQSLGQGLEFLIYFQGNSAPDKSGLPSDRFSAERTGGSVSTLTIQRTQQEDSAVYLCASSLSGGDNEQFFGPGTRLTVL.